Below, 27 T cell receptor beta chains from the same sample are listed, as sequenced in a study of T cell responses to AZD1222 COVID-19 vaccine. Clones were read by immunoSEQ multiplex PCR, and TCRdb kept only the in-frame ones, dropping some. The sample consists of approximately 150,000 clones, less than 95% of them appearing once. Specimen: peripheral blood, collected on day 0 of AZD1222 vaccination. The receptors stem from an adult in good health.

The chain is built from TRBV5-4 and TRBJ1-3; 11 nucleotides agree with TRBD1. CDR3 length equals 15 residues. The trim removed 3 bases at V and 6 bases at J, leaving 5 bases unmatched. Germline CDR1 and CDR2: SGHNT and YYREEE (reference sequence). As DNA, the CDR3 is TGTGCCAGCAGCTCGACGGGACAGGGGGTAAACACCATATATTTT. As protein: CASSSTGQGVNTIYF.

The rearrangement uses TRBV6-2 or TRBV6-3 and TRBJ2-5; no clear D gene. Trimming cost V 5 bases and J 4 bases, with 14 bases left between them. The CDR3 covers 14 residues. The germline CDR1 and CDR2 sequences are MNHEY and SVGEGT. The DNA of the CDR3 is TGTGCCAGCAGTGCGGTAGAGTTTGGAGAGACCCAGTACTTC. It is translated as CASSAVEFGETQYF.

This sequence joins TRBV27 and TRBJ1-5; 10 bases map to TRBD1. Trimming removed 2 bases from V and 2 bases from J; junction bases left unmatched: 0. There are 15 residues in the CDR3. CDR1 MNHEY and CDR2 SMNVEV come from the germline V gene (reference sequence). CDR3 bases: TGTGCCAGCAGTTTAGGGACAGGGGGCAATCAGCCCCAGCATTTT. Amino acids: CASSLGTGGNQPQHF.

The chain links TRBV5-4 to TRBJ1-1; tentative D call: TRBD1 (6 bases). V lost 4 bases and J lost 4, with 11 bases in between. CDR1 and CDR2 from the germline V gene are SGHNT and YYREEE (reference sequence). There are 13 residues in the CDR3. The CDR3 sequence is CASSRTGSTEAFF. CDR3 bases: TGTGCCAGCAGCAGAACAGGGAGCACTGAAGCTTTCTTT. The full variable domain, with the rest looked up from reference TRBV5-4 and TRBJ1-1, is ETGVTQSPTHLIKTRGQQVTLRCSSQSGHNTVSWYQQALGQGPQFIFQYYREEENGRGNFPPRFSGLQFPNYSSELNVNALELDDSALYLCASSRTGSTEAFFGQGTRLTVV.

The V call is TRBV5-1, the J call TRBJ2-7; possibly TRBD1 or TRBD2 for D (5 bases each). The V gene lost 1 base and the J gene lost 1 base, with 18 bases spanning the gap. The V gene's germline CDR1 is SGHRS and CDR2 YFSETQ. The CDR3 totals 17 residues. Here the CDR3 reads CASSLTGSTRGSYEQYF. DNA of the CDR3: TGCGCCAGCAGCTTGACCGGGTCTACTAGGGGTTCCTACGAGCAGTACTTC. Drawing the rest from reference TRBV5-1 and TRBJ2-7, the complete variable domain is KAGVTQTPRYLIKTRGQQVTLSCSPISGHRSVSWYQQTPGQGLQFLFEYFSETQRNKGNFPGRFSGRQFSNSRSEMNVSTLELGDSALYLCASSLTGSTRGSYEQYFGPGTRLTVT.

This chain connects TRBV19 to TRBJ2-3, with D perhaps given as TRBD1 or TRBD2 (5 bases each). Trimming removed 5 bases at V and 4 bases at J, with 16 bases between. The CDR3 contains 15 residues. CDR1 is LNHDA and CDR2 is SQIVND in the germline V gene (reference sequence). This CDR3 is CASSPSGAAADTQYF. CDR3 bases: TGTGCCAGTAGTCCGTCCGGGGCTGCCGCAGATACGCAGTATTTT.

The chain joins TRBV14 to TRBJ1-6; D is unresolved. Trimming took off 6 bases at V and 3 bases at J, with 6 bases between the two ends. Germline CDR1 is SGHDN and CDR2 is FVKESK. CDR3 length: 13 amino acids. The CDR3 reads CASSQVYNSPLHF. The CDR3, as DNA: TGTGCCAGCAGTCAGGTCTATAATTCACCCCTCCACTTT. The whole variable domain, filled in from reference TRBV14 and TRBJ1-6, reads EAGVTQFPSHSVIEKGQTVTLRCDPISGHDNLYWYRRVMGKEIKFLLHFVKESKQDESGMPNNRFLAERTGGTYSTLKVQPAELEDSGVYFCASSQVYNSPLHFGNGTRLTVT.

The rearrangement links TRBV2 to TRBJ2-1, with 9 bases matching TRBD2. V was clipped by 6 bases and J by 10 bases; unmatched bases: 13. The CDR3 spans 15 residues. Germline CDR1 and CDR2: SNHLY and FYNNEI. As DNA, the CDR3 is TGTGCCAGCAGACTACTAGCGGGTAAAGCGGGGGAGCAGTTCTTC. Its translation: CASRLLAGKAGEQFF. Full variable domain (missing parts from reference TRBV2 and TRBJ2-1): EPEVTQTPSHQVTQMGQEVILRCVPISNHLYFYWYRQILGQKVEFLVSFYNNEISEKSEIFDDQFSVERPDGSNFTLKIRSTKLEDSAMYFCASRLLAGKAGEQFFGPGTRLTVL.

This chain joins TRBV24-1 and TRBJ2-2, with D possibly TRBD2 on 6 matching bases. The CDR3 totals 15 residues. Germline values: CDR1 KGHDR, CDR2 SFDVKD. V was cut by 5 bases and J by 6 bases, with 15 bases left in between. The CDR3 DNA follows: TGTGCCACCAGTGGGGGGACTCAGGGTCCCGGGGAGCTGTTTTTT. Protein: CATSGGTQGPGELFF.

Only one count was recorded for this clone. This chain links TRBV5-1 with TRBJ2-6; perhaps TRBD1 as D (5 bases). Germline V lookup: CDR1 SGHRS, CDR2 YFSETQ. Trimming removed 4 bases at V and 2 bases at J, with 10 bases between. This CDR3 contains 15 residues. The CDR3, as DNA: TGCGCCAGCAGCCTTCAGGGTGCTGGGGCCAACGTCCTGACTTTC. The encoded protein is CASSLQGAGANVLTF.

This chain connects TRBV7-3 to TRBJ2-1; D ambiguous. Germline values: CDR1 SGHTA, CDR2 FQGTGA. Trimming removed 0 bases from V and 8 bases from J, with 8 bases in between. This CDR3 is built from 13 residues. The DNA for the CDR3 is TGTGCCAGCAGCTTAACAGGGCTGGATGAGCAGTTCTTC. Translating it yields CASSLTGLDEQFF.

CDR3 bases: TGTGCCTGGAGAGAACTTTGGGGCTACACCTTC. It codes for CAWRELWGYTF. The V gene is TRBV30, the J gene TRBJ1-2; D not certain. The V end lost 3 bases, the J end lost 8 bases, and 10 bases lay between the germline ends. The CDR3 sequence is 11 residues long. The germline gives CDR1 GTSNPN, CDR2 SVGIG (reference sequence).

The chain links TRBV30 to TRBJ1-6, with D tentatively TRBD1 (5 bases). The germline V gene encodes CDR1 GTSNPN and CDR2 SVGIG (reference sequence). The CDR3 has 15 residues. The V end was cut by 2 bases, the J end by 16 bases, with 24 bases between. The CDR3: CAWSPPGRGTPRLHF. DNA of the CDR3: TGTGCCTGGAGTCCACCAGGGAGGGGAACACCCCGACTCCACTTT. Full variable domain (missing parts from reference TRBV30 and TRBJ1-6): SQTIHQWPATLVQPVGSPLSLECTVEGTSNPNLYWYRQAAGRGLQLLFYSVGIGQISSEVPQNLSASRPQDRQFILSSKKLLLSDSGFYLCAWSPPGRGTPRLHFGNGTRLTVT.

CDR3 sequence (DNA): TGTGCCAGCAGTTACTCCCGTCGGGGGTACGAGCAGTACTTC. Protein product: CASSYSRRGYEQYF. This sequence joins TRBV6-2 or TRBV6-3 and TRBJ2-7, with TRBD2 as a possible D gene (6 bases). V dropped 0 bases and J dropped 4 bases, with 10 bases sitting between them. This CDR3 contains 14 residues. Per the germline V gene, CDR1 is MNHEY and CDR2 is SVGEGT.

The rearrangement joins TRBV6-5 to TRBJ1-2, with TRBD1 as a possible D gene (6 bases). V was clipped by 8 bases and J by 7 bases, with 20 bases between them. CDR3 length: 14 amino acids. Germline V gene sequence: CDR1 MNHEY, CDR2 SVGAGI. The CDR3 region has the DNA TGTGCCAGCGATTACAGGGAAGGTGCAGGTGGCTACACCTTC. Encoded protein: CASDYREGAGGYTF.

The J gene is TRBJ2-1, the V gene TRBV4-3; D is possibly TRBD2 (5 bases). Trimming stripped 4 bases from V and 2 bases from J, with 15 bases between. CDR1 is LGHNA and CDR2 is YSLEER in the germline V gene. This CDR3 is built from 16 residues. For the CDR3, the DNA is TGCGCCAGCAGCCCTCAAGGGAGTGCTACCTACAATGAGCAGTTCTTC. As protein: CASSPQGSATYNEQFF.

The chain has TRBV4-1 and TRBJ1-2; maybe TRBD1 (6 bases). Germline values: CDR1 MGHRA, CDR2 YSYEKL. There are 13 residues in the CDR3. Deletions cut 3 bases from V and 5 bases from J, with 10 bases between. The CDR3 region has the DNA TGCGCCAGCAGCCAGGACAGTCTTTATGGCTACACCTTC. Protein: CASSQDSLYGYTF.

The chain employs TRBV6-1 and TRBJ1-2; 10 bases map to TRBD1. The CDR3 runs 17 residues. Germline CDR1 MNHNS, CDR2 SASEGT. Trimming cost V 3 bases and J 0 bases; bases outside gene matches: 7. Here the CDR3 DNA reads TGTGCCAGCAGTGACATGGACAGGGGGTTCCCTAACTATGGCTACACCTTC. Protein: CASSDMDRGFPNYGYTF.

The chain combines TRBV28 with TRBJ2-7; D call uncertain. Trimming shortened V by 4 bases and J by 7 bases, and 23 bases separated the two germline ends. This CDR3 has 16 residues. Germline assignment: CDR1 MDHEN and CDR2 SYDVKM. The CDR3 DNA reads as TGTGCCAGCAGTTCCCCCGACGGAGCGCCCCCAAGGGAGCAGTACTTC. As protein: CASSSPDGAPPREQYF.

This chain uses TRBV7-2 with TRBJ1-5; TRBD1 matches at 8 bases. The germline V gene has CDR1 SGHTA and CDR2 FQGNSA. Trimming removed 0 bases from V and 6 bases from J; junction bases left unmatched: 7. This CDR3 is 16 amino acids long. The CDR3 here is CASSLARGRSGQPQHF. For the CDR3, the DNA is TGTGCCAGCAGCTTAGCCAGGGGGCGCTCGGGTCAGCCCCAGCATTTT.

This chain connects TRBV19 to TRBJ1-4, with D hard to call. CDR1 and CDR2 (germline): LNHDA, SQIVND (reference sequence). The CDR3 is 14 amino acids. V lost 3 bases and J lost 4, with 9 bases in between. The CDR3 region is CASSIGLSNEKLFF. DNA of the CDR3: TGTGCCAGTAGTATTGGGCTGAGTAATGAAAAACTGTTTTTT.

The chain joins TRBV11-2 to TRBJ1-4, with D unclear. In germline, CDR1 is SGHAT, CDR2 FQNNGV. The V gene lost 1 base and the J gene lost 7 bases, with 16 bases spanning the gap. The CDR3 is made up of 16 amino acids. CDR3 DNA: TGTGCCAGCAGCTTAGTCGGACGGCTTAGGAGTGAAAAACTGTTTTTT. It translates to CASSLVGRLRSEKLFF.

V is TRBV30 and J is TRBJ1-1, with D tentatively TRBD1 (6 bases). V gave up 5 bases and J gave up 4 bases, with 11 bases separating them. This CDR3 region has 12 residues. Per the germline V gene, CDR1 is GTSNPN and CDR2 is SVGIG (reference sequence). CDR3 sequence: CAWGGKSTEAFF. The CDR3 nucleotides are TGTGCCTGGGGGGGCAAGAGCACTGAAGCTTTCTTT.

The chain carries TRBV13 and TRBJ2-5, with D perhaps being TRBD1 or TRBD2 (6 bases each). Germline assignment: CDR1 PRHDT and CDR2 FYEKMQ (reference sequence). The V end was cut by 8 bases, the J end by 6 bases, with 22 bases between. The CDR3 spans 15 residues. CDR3 in DNA: TGTGCCAGCCTAGAAGCTAGCGAGGGGGTGAAGACCCAGTACTTC. It is translated as CASLEASEGVKTQYF.

The rearrangement joins TRBV7-9 to TRBJ1-1, with D perhaps matching TRBD1 (5 bases). This CDR3 comprises 16 residues. The germline V and J ends were trimmed by 7 bases and 0 bases, with 18 bases remaining between them. The germline CDR1 and CDR2 sequences are SEHNR and FQNEAQ (reference sequence). This chain's CDR3 is CASKGMRGLLNTEAFF. The CDR3 DNA reads as TGTGCCAGCAAGGGGATGAGGGGCCTCTTGAACACTGAAGCTTTCTTT.

This clone was seen a few times. The chain employs TRBV6-2 or TRBV6-3 and TRBJ2-7; D is ambiguous. The CDR3 consists of 12 residues. The germline V gene has CDR1 MNHEY and CDR2 SVGEGT. Trimming took 6 bases from V and 5 from J, leaving 11 bases between them. CDR3 sequence reads: CASSRIPDEQYF. The CDR3 DNA sequence: TGTGCCAGCAGCCGAATCCCCGACGAGCAGTACTTC.

This chain links TRBV6-2 or TRBV6-3 with TRBJ1-3; no firm D call. The germline gives CDR1 MNHEY, CDR2 SVGEGT. The CDR3 spans 14 residues. Trimming stripped 4 bases from V and 0 bases from J, with 7 bases between. The CDR3 reads CASSSHNSGNTIYF. CDR3 DNA: TGTGCCAGCAGTTCCCACAACTCTGGAAACACCATATATTTT.